This is a list of T cell receptor beta chains from one sample in a study of PD-1 blockade in classical Hodgkin lymphoma. Here immunoSEQ multiplex PCR was the method, and the copy in TCRdb shows in-frame clones only, minus some. The table includes approximately 65,000 clones, 88% detected once. Source: peripheral blood mononuclear cells (PBMCs), taken at baseline. The receptors derive from a human donor with classical Hodgkin lymphoma. Both conserved end residues are part of each CDR3. The order of the fields is CDR3 length, V gene, CDR3 protein.

>14|TRBV7-9
CASTPWVEGYEQYF
>15|TRBV6-1
CASSFNYGQGAEAFF
>15|TRBV7-2
CASSLMVAGDQPQHF
>15|TRBV7-3
CASSLGLPNTGELFF
>16|TRBV7-3
CASSLGTGASTDTQYF
>12|TRBV6-5
CASSEGGNTIYF
>14|TRBV6-1
CASSERTEGDTQYF
>15|TRBV6-5
CASMVQGAPVEKLFF
>14|TRBV5-6
CASSLYLNTGELFF
>15|TRBV19
CASSRRQALNTEAFF
>15|TRBV27
CASSPTGGYTDTQYF
>15|TRBV7-2
CASSFDGASSEKLFF
>13|TRBV6-1
CASRLGGNYGYTF
>16|TRBV30
CAWSAGQGTSTDTQYF
>17|TRBV19
CASSIRGLAGSYYEQYF
>15|TRBV6-5
CANSYPGQGEETQYF
>15|TRBV7-8
CASSLGGTGDEKLFF
>13|TRBV7-9
CASSTTKTDTQYF
>16|TRBV7-2
CASSGAERGGYNEQFF
>12|TRBV19
CASTPGGQKAFF
>17|TRBV5-6
CASSLGVLAGGADTQYF
>14|TRBV19
CASSTNRANTEAFF
>14|TRBV9
CASTKGLGLDTQYF
>13|TRBV11-3
CASSLMPGHEQYF
>16|TRBV5-6
CASSLAPGDLTDTQYF
>16|TRBV4-2
CASSSHTGGGADTQYF
>13|TRBV30
CAWTRGFAYEQYF
>14|TRBV7-9
CASSKQGDNQPQHF
>13|TRBV5-6
CASNIGSIYEQYF
>18|TRBV7-9
CASSLGAGGKVRTDTQYF
>15|TRBV10-1
CASSELERGANEQFF
>18|TRBV6-1
CASSENTALFSGANVLTF
>15|TRBV6-5
CASSRPGQGYNEQFF
>13|TRBV6-5
CASSPRRQETQYF
>15|TRBV5-4
CASSFSGGSTDTQYF
>14|TRBV10-1
CASSVARRGTEAFF
>14|TRBV9
CASSVAGVGGGAFF
>14|TRBV7-9
CASSYGLSTYEQYF
>15|TRBV4-3
CASSQEIGGRPGYTF
>16|TRBV9
CASSDIAGRTLSEQYF
>14|TRBV7-2
CASSSPGGGRGYTF
>16|TRBV2
CASSDAGTDSNQPQHF
>12|TRBV6-5
CASSQDRAGYTF
>15|TRBV7-9
CASSLANGKDNEAFF
>16|TRBV4-2
CASSRNNRVGNTEAFF
>13|TRBV28
CASRDRVSYEQYF
>13|TRBV27
CASSLGQSYEQYF
>17|TRBV19
CASSIPWGQGRKETQYF
>12|TRBV27
CASRTGNTEAFF
>11|TRBV30
CAWRGLYGYTF
>15|TRBV30
CAWSVVASGANVLTF
>17|TRBV21-1
CASSKVAVIQTNTEAFF
>14|TRBV5-5
CASSPTGAGNTIYF
>16|TRBV7-2
CASSLVGDLPNYGYTF
>14|TRBV6-1
CASTNPQGRETQYF
>14|TRBV13
CASSRGQGTQPQHF
>14|TRBV4-2
CASSQGTGRYEQYF
>17|TRBV4-3
CASSQEAVGSYNSPLHF
>13|TRBV7-9
CASSSRGDSPLHF